Presented here are 16 T cell receptor beta chains from one specimen sequenced in a study of metastatic and nonmetastatic thyroid tumors. Every patient was untreated before thyroid surgery. TCRdb re-called the PCR reads through MiXCR. This table has tens of thousands of clones, roughly half appearing once. Specimen: tumor tissue. These receptors were taken from a male donor with papillary thyroid cancer or a benign thyroid nodule (not recorded which). Some clones in this sample may be carry-over from other donors' samples.

J is TRBJ1-2 and V is TRBV20-1, with a tentative D call TRBD1 (5 bases). Trimming took 0 bases from V and 4 from J, leaving 12 bases between them. The CDR3 contains 14 residues. Germline V gives CDR1 DFQATT, CDR2 SNEGSKA (reference sequence). The CDR3 region is CSAREAGKSYGYTF. CDR3 DNA sequence: TGCAGTGCTAGAGAGGCAGGGAAAAGCTATGGCTACACCTTC.

The gene calls are TRBV19 and TRBJ1-2; D unresolved. Germline lookup yields CDR1 LNHDA and CDR2 SQIVND (reference sequence). The CDR3 is 11 residues long. Trimming shortened V by 4 bases and J by 8 bases, and 8 bases separated the two germline ends. The CDR3 region has the DNA TGTGCCAGTAGTAGATTGGGAGGCTACACCTTC. It specifies CASSRLGGYTF.

CDR3 bases: TGTGCCAGCAGCCTCAACAGGGGGCAGCAAGAGACCCAGTACTTC. Translating gives CASSLNRGQQETQYF. V and J are TRBV7-6 and TRBJ2-5; 9 nucleotides line up with TRBD1. The germline gives CDR1 SGHVS, CDR2 FNYEAQ. The ends lost 5 bases at V and 2 bases at J; junction bases unmatched: 6. This CDR3 region has 15 residues.

This clone turned up a few times. The V and J genes are TRBV27 and TRBJ1-1; D not certain. CDR1 and CDR2 from the germline V gene are MNHEY and SMNVEV (reference sequence). CDR3 length: 13 residues. V gave up 6 bases and J gave up 1 base, with 9 bases separating them. The CDR3 DNA follows: TGTGCCAGCAGCGGGGTCGGGAACACTGAAGCTTTCTTT. Translated, it gives CASSGVGNTEAFF.

J is TRBJ1-2 and V is TRBV30; D unresolved. Looked up from germline, CDR1 is GTSNPN and CDR2 is SVGIG (reference sequence). The CDR3 totals 13 residues. Trimming took 0 bases from V and 7 from J, leaving 12 bases between them. The DNA for the CDR3 is TGTGCCTGGAGTGTTAGTGGATTGAGTGGCTACACCTTC. The encoded protein is CAWSVSGLSGYTF.

Only a few counts were recorded for this clone. This chain joins TRBV12-3 or TRBV12-4 and TRBJ2-7; D is perhaps TRBD1 or TRBD2 (5 bases each). The V end lost 1 base, the J end lost 5 bases, and 15 bases lay between the germline ends. The CDR3 totals 15 residues. CDR3 sequence reads: CASSLGDRLLHEQYF. CDR3 sequence (DNA): TGTGCCAGCAGTTTAGGGGACCGACTCCTCCACGAGCAGTACTTC.

The CDR3 bases are TGTGCCAGCAGTAAGGGGAACAATCAGCCCCAGCATTTT. Encoded protein: CASSKGNNQPQHF. The genes are TRBV25-1 and TRBJ1-5; D possibly corresponds to TRBD1 (5 bases). The ends were cut back, 5 bases at V and 3 bases at J, with 8 bases in the middle. CDR1 and CDR2 (germline): MGHDK, SYGVNS. The CDR3 covers 13 residues.

This sequence joins TRBV9 and TRBJ1-2; 7 nucleotides align to TRBD1. This CDR3 contains 15 residues. CDR1 and CDR2 from the germline V gene are SGDLS and YYNGEE. Losses at the gene ends were 4 bases for V and 5 bases for J; bases not matched to a gene: 11. The CDR3 loop reads CASSTEPGTVYGYTF. CDR3 DNA sequence: TGTGCCAGCAGCACTGAACCCGGGACAGTTTATGGCTACACCTTC.

This chain joins TRBV20-1 and TRBJ2-7; TRBD2 matches 10 bases. The length of the CDR3 is 15 residues. The ends lost 1 base at V and 6 bases at J; junction bases unmatched: 9. Germline V gene sequence: CDR1 DFQATT, CDR2 SNEGSKA (reference sequence). CDR3 loop: CSARVALAGVREQYF. DNA of the CDR3: TGCAGTGCTAGAGTAGCTCTAGCGGGAGTTCGCGAGCAGTACTTC.

This clone was observed a few times. V and J are TRBV11-2 and TRBJ1-1; 7 nucleotides match TRBD1. The CDR3 consists of 14 residues. Germline loops: CDR1 SGHAT, CDR2 FQNNGV. Trimming at V came to 5 bases and at J to 6 bases, leaving 9 bases not matched to a gene. The CDR3 here is CASSPPLQGSEAFF. CDR3 coding DNA: TGTGCCAGCAGCCCCCCCTTACAGGGGTCTGAAGCTTTCTTT. The entire variable domain, with the rest obtained from reference TRBV11-2 and TRBJ1-1, is as follows: EAGVAQSPRYKIIEKRQSVAFWCNPISGHATLYWYQQILGQGPKLLIQFQNNGVVDDSQLPKDRFSAERLKGVDSTLKIQPAKLEDSAVYLCASSPPLQGSEAFFGQGTRLTVV.

The chain combines TRBV4-1 with TRBJ2-5; TRBD2 agrees at 7 bases. V dropped 3 bases and J dropped 3; count of bases not matched to a gene: 4. Germline CDR1 reads MGHRA; CDR2 reads YSYEKL. This CDR3 contains 14 residues. CDR3 nucleotide sequence: TGCGCCAGCAGCCAGGTTCTAGCGGAAGAGACCCAGTACTTC. It encodes CASSQVLAEETQYF.

The chain uses TRBV20-1 and TRBJ2-3, with 9 bases fitting TRBD1. V gave up 6 bases and J gave up 6 bases; unmatched junction bases: 13. The germline V gene has CDR1 DFQATT and CDR2 SNEGSKA (reference sequence). The length of the CDR3 is 15 residues. The CDR3 here is CSAAPPGQGGDTQYF. For the CDR3, the DNA is TGCAGTGCGGCACCTCCGGGACAGGGAGGGGATACGCAGTATTTT.

Ten or more counts support this clone. The gene calls are TRBV10-3 and TRBJ2-1, with 8 bases lining up with TRBD1. This CDR3 comprises 13 residues. From germline, CDR1 is ENHRY and CDR2 SYGVKD. After removal of 11 bases from V and 5 bases from J, the junction contained 8 bases not matched to a gene. The CDR3 sequence is CALRTGSDNEQFF. Here the CDR3 DNA reads TGTGCCCTCCGGACAGGGTCCGACAATGAGCAGTTCTTC.

The V call is TRBV2, the J call TRBJ2-7; 8 positions agree with TRBD2. V shed 4 bases, J shed 4 bases, and the junction held 9 bases outside the gene matches. The CDR3 totals 15 residues. In germline, CDR1 is SNHLY, CDR2 FYNNEI. CDR3 sequence: CASSAEAGAVYEQYF. CDR3 DNA sequence: TGTGCCAGCAGTGCTGAAGCGGGAGCTGTTTACGAGCAGTACTTC.

CDR3 nucleotides: TGCAGTGCCCCCCGACAGGGCAGTGACACCGGGGAGCTGTTTTTT. Its protein product is CSAPRQGSDTGELFF. The gene calls are TRBV20-1 and TRBJ2-2; 7 bases match TRBD1. The CDR3 loop spans 15 amino acids. The J segment lost 3 bases and the V segment lost 6 bases, leaving 10 bases of the junction unmatched. Germline values: CDR1 DFQATT, CDR2 SNEGSKA (reference sequence).

The gene calls are TRBV11-2 and TRBJ1-2; D is uncertain. Germline-derived CDR1 and CDR2 are SGHAT and FQNNGV. The CDR3 extends over 19 amino acids. The V end lost 0 bases, the J end lost 2 bases, and 22 bases lay between the germline ends. CDR3: CASSLDPGNLLGINYGYTF. The CDR3 bases are TGTGCCAGCAGCTTAGATCCCGGGAACCTCTTAGGTATAAACTATGGCTACACCTTC.